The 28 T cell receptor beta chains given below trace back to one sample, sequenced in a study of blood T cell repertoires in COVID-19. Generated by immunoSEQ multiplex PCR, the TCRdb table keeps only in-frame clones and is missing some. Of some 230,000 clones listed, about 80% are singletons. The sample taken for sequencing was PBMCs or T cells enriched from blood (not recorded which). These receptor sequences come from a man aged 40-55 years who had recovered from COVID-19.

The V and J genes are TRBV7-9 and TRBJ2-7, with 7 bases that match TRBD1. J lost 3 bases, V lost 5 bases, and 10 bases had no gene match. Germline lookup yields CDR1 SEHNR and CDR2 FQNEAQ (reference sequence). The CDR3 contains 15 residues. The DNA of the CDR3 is TGTGCCAGCAGCGTGGCAAGACAGGGTAGCTACGAGCAGTACTTC. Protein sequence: CASSVARQGSYEQYF.

CDR3 sequence reads: CASSRGQGSGGETQYF. The CDR3 bases are TGCGCCAGCAGCCGAGGGCAGGGGTCTGGAGGAGAGACCCAGTACTTC. V usage is TRBV4-1 and J usage is TRBJ2-5, with D perhaps matching TRBD1 (6 bases). CDR1 is MGHRA and CDR2 is YSYEKL in the germline V gene. V lost 4 bases, J lost 4 bases, and 19 bases lay in between. The CDR3 runs 16 residues.

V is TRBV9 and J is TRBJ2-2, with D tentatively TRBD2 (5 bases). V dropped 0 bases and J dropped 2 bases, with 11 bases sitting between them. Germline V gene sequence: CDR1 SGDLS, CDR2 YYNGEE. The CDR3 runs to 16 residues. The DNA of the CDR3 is TGTGCCAGCAGCGTAGACCCACGGGGAAACACCGGGGAGCTGTTTTTT. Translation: CASSVDPRGNTGELFF.

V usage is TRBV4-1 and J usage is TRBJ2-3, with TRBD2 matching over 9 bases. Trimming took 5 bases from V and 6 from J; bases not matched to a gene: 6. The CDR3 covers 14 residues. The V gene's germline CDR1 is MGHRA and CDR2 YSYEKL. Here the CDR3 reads CASSGLAGRDTQYF. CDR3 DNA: TGCGCCAGCAGCGGGCTAGCGGGGAGGGATACGCAGTATTTT.

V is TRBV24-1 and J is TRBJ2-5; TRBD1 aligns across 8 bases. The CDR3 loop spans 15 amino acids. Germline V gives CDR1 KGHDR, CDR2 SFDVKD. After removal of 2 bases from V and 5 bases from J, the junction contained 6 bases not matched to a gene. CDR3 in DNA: TGTGCCACCAGTGATTCCTCAGGGGGCCGGGAGACCCAGTACTTC. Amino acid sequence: CATSDSSGGRETQYF.

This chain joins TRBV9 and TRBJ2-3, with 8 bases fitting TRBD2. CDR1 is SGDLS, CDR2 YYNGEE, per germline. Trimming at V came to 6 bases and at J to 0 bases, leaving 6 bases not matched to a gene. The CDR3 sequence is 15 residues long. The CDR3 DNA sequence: TGTGCCAGCACGGCTAGCGGGTCTAGCACAGATACGCAGTATTTT. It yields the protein CASTASGSSTDTQYF. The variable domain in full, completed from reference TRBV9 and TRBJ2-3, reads DSGVTQTPKHLITATGQRVTLRCSPRSGDLSVYWYQQSLDQGLQFLIQYYNGEERAKGNILERFSAQQFPDLHSELNLSSLELGDSALYFCASTASGSSTDTQYFGPGTRLTVL.

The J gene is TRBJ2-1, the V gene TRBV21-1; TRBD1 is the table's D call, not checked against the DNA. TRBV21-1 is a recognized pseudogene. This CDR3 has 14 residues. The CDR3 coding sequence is TGTGCCAGCCCGGACAGGGCGAAGAACAATGAGCAGTTCTTC. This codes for CASPDRAKNNEQFF.

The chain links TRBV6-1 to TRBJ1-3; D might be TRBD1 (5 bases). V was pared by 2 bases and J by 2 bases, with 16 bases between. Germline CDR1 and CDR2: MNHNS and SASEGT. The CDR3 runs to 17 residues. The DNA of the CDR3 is TGTGCCAGCAGTGAACCCCCAGGGAATCTTGCTGGAAACACCATATATTTT. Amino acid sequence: CASSEPPGNLAGNTIYF.

CDR3 amino acids: CASSIRQGDYGYTF. For the CDR3, the DNA is TGTGCCAGTAGTATCCGACAGGGAGATTATGGCTACACCTTC. V usage is TRBV19 and J usage is TRBJ1-2; 7 bases align to TRBD1. With V trimmed by 3 bases and J by 5 bases, 6 bases remained unmatched. The CDR3 consists of 14 residues. The germline gives CDR1 LNHDA, CDR2 SQIVND (reference sequence).

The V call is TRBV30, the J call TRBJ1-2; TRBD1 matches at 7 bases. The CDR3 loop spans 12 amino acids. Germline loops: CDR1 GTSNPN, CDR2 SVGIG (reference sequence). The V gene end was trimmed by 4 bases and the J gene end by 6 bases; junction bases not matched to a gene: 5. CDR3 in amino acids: CAWNDREDGYTF. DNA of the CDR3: TGTGCCTGGAATGACAGGGAGGATGGCTACACCTTC.

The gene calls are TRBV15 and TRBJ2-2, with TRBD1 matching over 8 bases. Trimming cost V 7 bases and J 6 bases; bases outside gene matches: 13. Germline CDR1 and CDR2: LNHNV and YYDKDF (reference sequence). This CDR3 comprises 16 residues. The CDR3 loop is CATMGWPGGVAGELFF. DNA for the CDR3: TGTGCCACCATGGGTTGGCCAGGGGGCGTCGCCGGGGAGCTGTTTTTT.

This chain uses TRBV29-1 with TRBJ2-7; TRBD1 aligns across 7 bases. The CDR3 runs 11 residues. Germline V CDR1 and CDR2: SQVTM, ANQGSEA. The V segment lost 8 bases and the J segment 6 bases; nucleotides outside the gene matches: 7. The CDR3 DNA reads TGCAGCCTTCGGACAGGCGGCGAGCAGTACTTC. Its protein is CSLRTGGEQYF.

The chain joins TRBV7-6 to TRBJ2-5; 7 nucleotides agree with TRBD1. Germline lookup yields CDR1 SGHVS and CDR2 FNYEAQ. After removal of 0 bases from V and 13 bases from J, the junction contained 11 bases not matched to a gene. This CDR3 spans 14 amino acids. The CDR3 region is CASSLAAGGSLLYF. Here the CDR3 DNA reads TGTGCCAGCAGCTTAGCGGCAGGGGGTTCGCTCCTGTACTTC. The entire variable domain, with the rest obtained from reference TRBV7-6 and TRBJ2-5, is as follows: GAGVSQSPRYKVTKRGQDVALRCDPISGHVSLYWYRQALGQGPEFLTYFNYEAQQDKSGLPNDRFSAERPEGSISTLTIQRTEQRDSAMYRCASSLAAGGSLLYFGPGTRLLVL.

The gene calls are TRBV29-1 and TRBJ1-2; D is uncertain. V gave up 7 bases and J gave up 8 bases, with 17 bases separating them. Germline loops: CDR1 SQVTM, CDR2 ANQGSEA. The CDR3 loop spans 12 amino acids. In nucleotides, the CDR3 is TGCAGCGACGCCGGAGGGTCGGGAGGCTACACCTTC. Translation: CSDAGGSGGYTF.

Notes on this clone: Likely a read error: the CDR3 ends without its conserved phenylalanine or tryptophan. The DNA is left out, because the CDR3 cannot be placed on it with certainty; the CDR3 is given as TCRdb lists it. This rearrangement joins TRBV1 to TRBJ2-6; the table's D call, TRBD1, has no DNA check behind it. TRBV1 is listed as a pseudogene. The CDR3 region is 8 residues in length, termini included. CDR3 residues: CTSFRTPG.

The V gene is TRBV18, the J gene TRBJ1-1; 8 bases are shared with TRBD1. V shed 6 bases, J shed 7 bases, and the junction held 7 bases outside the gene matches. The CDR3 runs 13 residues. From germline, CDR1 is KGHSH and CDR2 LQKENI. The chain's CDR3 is CASSEGQGYEAFF. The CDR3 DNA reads TGTGCCAGCTCGGAAGGACAGGGCTATGAAGCTTTCTTT.

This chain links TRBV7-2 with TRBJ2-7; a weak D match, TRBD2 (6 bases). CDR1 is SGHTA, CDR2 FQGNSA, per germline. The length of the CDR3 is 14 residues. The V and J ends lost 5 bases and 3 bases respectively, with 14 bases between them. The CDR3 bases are TGTGCCAGCAGCCCGGCGGGACTTAACTACGAGCAGTACTTC. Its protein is CASSPAGLNYEQYF.

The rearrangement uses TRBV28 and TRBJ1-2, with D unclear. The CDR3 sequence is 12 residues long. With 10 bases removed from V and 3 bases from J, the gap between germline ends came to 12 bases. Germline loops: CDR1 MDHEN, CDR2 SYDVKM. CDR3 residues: CATPRGDYGYTF. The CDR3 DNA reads TGTGCCACCCCCCGCGGGGACTATGGCTACACCTTC.

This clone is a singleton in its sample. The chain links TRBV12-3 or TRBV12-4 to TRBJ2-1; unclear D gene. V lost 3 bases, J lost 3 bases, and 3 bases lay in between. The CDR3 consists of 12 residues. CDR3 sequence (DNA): TGTGCCAGCAGTTTGAGCTACAATGAGCAGTTCTTC. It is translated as CASSLSYNEQFF.

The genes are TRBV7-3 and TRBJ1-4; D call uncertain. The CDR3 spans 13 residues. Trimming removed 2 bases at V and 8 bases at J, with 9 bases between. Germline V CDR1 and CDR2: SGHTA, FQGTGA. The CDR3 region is CASSLSRGEKLFF. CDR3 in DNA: TGTGCCAGCAGCTTATCCCGAGGGGAAAAACTGTTTTTT. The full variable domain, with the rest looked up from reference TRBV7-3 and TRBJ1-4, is GAGVSQTPSNKVTEKGKYVELRCDPISGHTALYWYRQSLGQGPEFLIYFQGTGAADDSGLPNDRFFAVRPEGSVSTLKIQRTERGDSAVYLCASSLSRGEKLFFGSGTQLSVL.

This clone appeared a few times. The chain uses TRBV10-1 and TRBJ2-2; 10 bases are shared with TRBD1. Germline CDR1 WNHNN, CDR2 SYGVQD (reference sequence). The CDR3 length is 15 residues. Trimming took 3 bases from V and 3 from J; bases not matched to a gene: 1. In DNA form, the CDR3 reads TGCGCCAGCAGTGACGGGACAGGGGACACCGGGGAGCTGTTTTTT. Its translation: CASSDGTGDTGELFF.

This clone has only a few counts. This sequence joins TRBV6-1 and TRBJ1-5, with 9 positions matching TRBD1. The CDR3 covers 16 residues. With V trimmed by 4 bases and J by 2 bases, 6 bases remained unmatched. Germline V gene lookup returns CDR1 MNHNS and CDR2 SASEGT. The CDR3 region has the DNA TGTGCCAGCAGTGCCCCGACAGGGGGTGGCAATCAGCCCCAGCATTTT. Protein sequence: CASSAPTGGGNQPQHF.

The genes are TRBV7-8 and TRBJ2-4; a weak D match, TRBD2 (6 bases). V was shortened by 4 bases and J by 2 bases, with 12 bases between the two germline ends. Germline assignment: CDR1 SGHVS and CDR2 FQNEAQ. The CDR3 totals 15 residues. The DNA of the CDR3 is TGTGCCAGCAGCTCGACTAGGGGAACCAAAAACATTCAGTACTTC. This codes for CASSSTRGTKNIQYF.

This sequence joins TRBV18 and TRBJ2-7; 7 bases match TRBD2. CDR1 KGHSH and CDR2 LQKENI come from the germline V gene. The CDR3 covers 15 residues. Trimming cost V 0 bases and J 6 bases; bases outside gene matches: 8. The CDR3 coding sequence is TGTGCCAGCTCACCACCCTTTGGGACGGGGGGCGAGCAGTACTTC. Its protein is CASSPPFGTGGEQYF.

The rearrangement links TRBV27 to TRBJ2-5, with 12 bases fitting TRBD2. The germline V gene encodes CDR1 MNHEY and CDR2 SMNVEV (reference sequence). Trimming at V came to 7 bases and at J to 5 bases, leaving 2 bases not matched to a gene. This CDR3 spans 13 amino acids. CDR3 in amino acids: CASKLAGGETQYF. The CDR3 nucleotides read TGTGCCAGCAAACTAGCGGGAGGTGAGACCCAGTACTTC.

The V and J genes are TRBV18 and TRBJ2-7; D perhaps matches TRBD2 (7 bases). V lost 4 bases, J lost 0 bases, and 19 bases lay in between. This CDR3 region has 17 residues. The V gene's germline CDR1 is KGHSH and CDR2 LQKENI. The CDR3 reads CASSQTASGGASYEQYF. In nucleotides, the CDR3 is TGTGCCAGCTCACAAACGGCAAGTGGGGGGGCCTCCTACGAGCAGTACTTC. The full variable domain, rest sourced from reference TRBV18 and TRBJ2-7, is NAGVMQNPRHLVRRRGQEARLRCSPMKGHSHVYWYRQLPEEGLKFMVYLQKENIIDESGMPKERFSAEFPKEGPSILRIQQVVRGDSAAYFCASSQTASGGASYEQYFGPGTRLTVT.

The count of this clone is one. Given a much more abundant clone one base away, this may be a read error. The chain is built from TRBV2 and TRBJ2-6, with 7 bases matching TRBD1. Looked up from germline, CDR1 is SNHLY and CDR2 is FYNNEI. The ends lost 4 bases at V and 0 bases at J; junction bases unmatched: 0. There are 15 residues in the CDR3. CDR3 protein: CASSGQGSGANVLTF. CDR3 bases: TGTGCCAGCAGTGGACAGGGCTCTGGGGCCAACGTCCTGACTTTC.

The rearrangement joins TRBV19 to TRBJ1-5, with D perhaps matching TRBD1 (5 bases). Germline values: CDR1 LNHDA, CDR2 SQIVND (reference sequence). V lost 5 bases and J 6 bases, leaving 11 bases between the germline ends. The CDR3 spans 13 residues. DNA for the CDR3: TGTGCCAGTAGTTGGGGGGTCCGTCAGCCCCAGCATTTT. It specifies CASSWGVRQPQHF. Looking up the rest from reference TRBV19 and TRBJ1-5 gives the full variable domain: DGGITQSPKYLFRKEGQNVTLSCEQNLNHDAMYWYRQDPGQGLRLIYYSQIVNDFQKGDIAEGYSVSREKKESFPLTVTSAQKNPTAFYLCASSWGVRQPQHFGDGTRLSIL.